This section outlines one TCR beta chain sequence together with its context. The antigen is undetermined. Pooling was applied to second doses at about 4 or about 12 weeks. This specimen comes from a study of T cell responses to AZD1222 COVID-19 vaccine. Study observations and caveats: Spike-wide coverage was observed for vaccine-associated CD4 TCRs, with dominant responses at 160-218 and 743-854. Targets within unmutated variant regions were reportedly found for nearly half of spike-specific TCRs. Females made up more of the donors, who were largely white British, and clonal diversity may have come out too low.

Profiling relied on immunoSEQ multiplex PCR, and the TCRdb table lists in-frame clones only, not all of them. The sample holds nearly 35,000 clones, 80% to 90% seen once. Germline CDR1 is SNHLY and CDR2 is FYNNEI. Trimming removed 6 bases from V and 7 bases from J, with 19 bases in between. The CDR3 length is 15 residues. V gene TRBV2 combines with J gene TRBJ1-5; D possibly corresponds to TRBD1 (5 bases). The receptor was isolated from an adult who received the AZD1222 COVID-19 vaccine. The specimen was peripheral blood, collected 28 days after the second AZD1222 dose. The CDR3 coding sequence is TGTGCCAGCAGCTTGCAGGAGGGGATCGGCCAGCCCCAGCATTTT. Translation: CASSLQEGIGQPQHF.